The subject of this entry is one TCR beta chain. The target antigen is unknown. V was clipped by 0 bases and J by 0 bases, with 4 bases between them. CDR3 size: 14 residues. Germline loops: CDR1 MGHRA, CDR2 YSYEKL. The data derive from a study of cytomegalovirus exposure and HLA in healthy donors. PCR used 60 Vbeta primers and 13 Jbeta primers. Profiled with immunoSEQ multiplex PCR; TCRdb holds only in-frame clones, not every one. This sample carries roughly 100,000 clones, about 13% of them seen once, and the ten largest clones take approximately 15%. Study-level results: Some V segments, TRBV6-2 and TRBV6-3 among them, were indistinguishable and were therefore excluded.

This clonotype originated in a man in his forties in good health and CMV-seropositive. The chain joins TRBV4-1 to TRBJ2-3; no clear D. Sequenced sample: PBMCs. The DNA of the CDR3 is TGCGCCAGCAGCCAAGATTCGAGCACAGATACGCAGTATTTT. Its translation is CASSQDSSTDTQYF.